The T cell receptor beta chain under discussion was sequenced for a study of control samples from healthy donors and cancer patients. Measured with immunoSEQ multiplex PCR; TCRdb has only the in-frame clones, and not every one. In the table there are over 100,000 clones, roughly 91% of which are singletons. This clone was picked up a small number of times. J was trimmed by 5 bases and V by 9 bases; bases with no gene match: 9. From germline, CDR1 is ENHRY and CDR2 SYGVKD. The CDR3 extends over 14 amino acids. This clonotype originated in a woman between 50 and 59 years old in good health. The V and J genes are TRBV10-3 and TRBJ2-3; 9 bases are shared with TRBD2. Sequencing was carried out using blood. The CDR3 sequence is CAMSRGGALDTQYF. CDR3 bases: TGTGCCATGTCGCGCGGGGGGGCATTAGATACGCAGTATTTT.